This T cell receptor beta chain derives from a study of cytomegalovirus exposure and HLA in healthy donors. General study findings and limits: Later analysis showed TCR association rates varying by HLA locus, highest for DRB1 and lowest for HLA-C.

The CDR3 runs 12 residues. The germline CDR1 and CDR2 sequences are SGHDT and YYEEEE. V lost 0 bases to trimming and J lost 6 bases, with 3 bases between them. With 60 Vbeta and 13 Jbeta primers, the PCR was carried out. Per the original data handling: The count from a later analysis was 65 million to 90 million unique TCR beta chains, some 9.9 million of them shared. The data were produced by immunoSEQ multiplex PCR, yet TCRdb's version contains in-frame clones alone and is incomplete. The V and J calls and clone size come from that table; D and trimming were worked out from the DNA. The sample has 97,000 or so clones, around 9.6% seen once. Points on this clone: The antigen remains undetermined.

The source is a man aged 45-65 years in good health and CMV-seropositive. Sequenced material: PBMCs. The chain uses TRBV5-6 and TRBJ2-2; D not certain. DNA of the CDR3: TGTGCCAGCAGCTTGGCCTCCGGGGAGCTGTTTTTT. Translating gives CASSLASGELFF.